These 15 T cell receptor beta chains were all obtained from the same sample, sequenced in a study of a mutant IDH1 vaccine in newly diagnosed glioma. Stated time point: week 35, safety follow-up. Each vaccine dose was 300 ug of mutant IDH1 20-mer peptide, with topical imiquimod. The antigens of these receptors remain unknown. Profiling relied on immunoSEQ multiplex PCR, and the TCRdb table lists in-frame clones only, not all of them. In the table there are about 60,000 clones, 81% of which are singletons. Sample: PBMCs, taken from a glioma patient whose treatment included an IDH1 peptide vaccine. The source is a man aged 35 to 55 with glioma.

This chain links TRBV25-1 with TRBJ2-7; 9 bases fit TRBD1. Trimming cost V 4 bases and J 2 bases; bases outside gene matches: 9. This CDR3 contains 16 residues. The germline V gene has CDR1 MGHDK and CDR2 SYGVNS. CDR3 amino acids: CASSADRDRATYEQYF. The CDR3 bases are TGTGCCAGCAGTGCCGACCGGGACAGGGCTACCTACGAGCAGTACTTC.

CDR3 in DNA: TGTGCCAGCAGCTTCCGAGCAGGTGGCACAGATACGCAGTATTTT. Translated: CASSFRAGGTDTQYF. The J gene is TRBJ2-3, the V gene TRBV7-8; D ambiguous. The germline V and J ends were trimmed by 3 bases and 1 base, with 11 bases remaining between them. The CDR3 spans 15 residues. Germline values: CDR1 SGHVS, CDR2 FQNEAQ.

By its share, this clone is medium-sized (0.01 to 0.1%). CDR3 nucleotide sequence: TGTGCCAGCAGCATAGACAGGGTTTCTGGGGCCAACGTCCTGACTTTC. Protein sequence: CASSIDRVSGANVLTF. The chain has TRBV7-2 and TRBJ2-6, with 7 positions matching TRBD1. Germline-derived CDR1 and CDR2 are SGHTA and FQGNSA. The CDR3 runs 16 residues. V was pared by 5 bases and J by 1 base, with 5 bases of the junction left unmatched.

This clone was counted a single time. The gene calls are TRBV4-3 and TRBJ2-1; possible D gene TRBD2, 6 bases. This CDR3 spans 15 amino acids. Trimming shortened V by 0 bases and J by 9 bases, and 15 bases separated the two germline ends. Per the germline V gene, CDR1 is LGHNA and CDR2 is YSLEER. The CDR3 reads CASSQDLGGAGEQFF. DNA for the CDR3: TGCGCCAGCAGCCAAGATCTTGGGGGAGCGGGTGAGCAGTTCTTC.

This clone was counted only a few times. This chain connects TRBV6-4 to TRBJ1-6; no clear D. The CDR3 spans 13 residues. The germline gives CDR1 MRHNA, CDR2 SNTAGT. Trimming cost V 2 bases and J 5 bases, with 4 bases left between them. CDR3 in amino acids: CASSDGDNSPLHF. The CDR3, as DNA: TGTGCCAGCAGTGACGGGGATAATTCACCCCTCCACTTT.

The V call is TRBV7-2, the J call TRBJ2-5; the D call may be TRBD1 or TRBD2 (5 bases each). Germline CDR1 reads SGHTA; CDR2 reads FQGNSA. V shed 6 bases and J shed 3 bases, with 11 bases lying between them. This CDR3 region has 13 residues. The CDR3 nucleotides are TGTGCCAGCAGACCCGGGGCCGAAGAGACCCAGTACTTC. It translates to CASRPGAEETQYF.

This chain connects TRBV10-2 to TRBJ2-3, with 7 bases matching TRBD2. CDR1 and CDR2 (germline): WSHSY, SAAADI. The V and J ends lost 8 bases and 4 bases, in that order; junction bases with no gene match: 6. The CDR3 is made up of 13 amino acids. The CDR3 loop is CASLRRESDTQYF. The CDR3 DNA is TGCGCCAGCCTGAGGCGGGAGTCAGATACGCAGTATTTT.

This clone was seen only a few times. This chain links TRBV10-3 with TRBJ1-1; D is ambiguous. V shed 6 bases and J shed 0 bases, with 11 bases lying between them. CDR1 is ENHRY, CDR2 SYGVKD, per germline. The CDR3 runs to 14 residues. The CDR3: CAISYTPMNTEAFF. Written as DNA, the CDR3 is TGTGCCATCAGCTATACACCTATGAACACTGAAGCTTTCTTT.

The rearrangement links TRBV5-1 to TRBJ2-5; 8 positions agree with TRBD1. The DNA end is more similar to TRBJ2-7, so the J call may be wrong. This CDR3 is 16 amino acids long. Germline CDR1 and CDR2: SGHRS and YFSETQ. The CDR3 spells CASSPIGQGGSYEQYF. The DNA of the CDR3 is TGCGCCAGCAGCCCGATAGGACAGGGTGGCTCCTACGAGCAGTACTTC.

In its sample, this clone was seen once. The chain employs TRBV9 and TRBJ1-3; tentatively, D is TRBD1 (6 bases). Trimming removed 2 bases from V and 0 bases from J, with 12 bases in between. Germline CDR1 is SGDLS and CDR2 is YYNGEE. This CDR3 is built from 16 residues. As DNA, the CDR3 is TGTGCCAGCAGCGTCCAGACAGGACTCTCTGGAAACACCATATATTTT. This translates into CASSVQTGLSGNTIYF.

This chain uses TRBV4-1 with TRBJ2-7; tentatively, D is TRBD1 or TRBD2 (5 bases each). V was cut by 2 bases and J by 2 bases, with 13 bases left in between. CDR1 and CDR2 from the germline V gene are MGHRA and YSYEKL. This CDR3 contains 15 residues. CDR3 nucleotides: TGCGCCAGCAGCCAAAATAGGGACGTACCCTACGAGCAGTACTTC. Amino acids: CASSQNRDVPYEQYF.

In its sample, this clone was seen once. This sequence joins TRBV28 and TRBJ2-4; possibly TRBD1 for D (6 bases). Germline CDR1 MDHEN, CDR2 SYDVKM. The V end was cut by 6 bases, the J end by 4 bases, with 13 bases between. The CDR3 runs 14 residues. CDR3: CASSPPGQKNIQYF. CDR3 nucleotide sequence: TGTGCCAGCAGCCCACCCGGACAGAAAAACATTCAGTACTTC. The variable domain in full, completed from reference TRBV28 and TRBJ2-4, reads DVKVTQSSRYLVKRTGEKVFLECVQDMDHENMFWYRQDPGLGLRLIYFSYDVKMKEKGDIPEGYSVSREKKERFSLILESASTNQTSMYLCASSPPGQKNIQYFGAGTRLSVL.

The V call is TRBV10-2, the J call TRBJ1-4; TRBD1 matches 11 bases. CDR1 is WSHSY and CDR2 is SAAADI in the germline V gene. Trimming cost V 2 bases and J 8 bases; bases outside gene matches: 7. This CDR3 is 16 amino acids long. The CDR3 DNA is TGCGCCAGCAGTGAGCCGGGAGGGGACAGGGGGGAAAAACTGTTTTTT. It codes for CASSEPGGDRGEKLFF.

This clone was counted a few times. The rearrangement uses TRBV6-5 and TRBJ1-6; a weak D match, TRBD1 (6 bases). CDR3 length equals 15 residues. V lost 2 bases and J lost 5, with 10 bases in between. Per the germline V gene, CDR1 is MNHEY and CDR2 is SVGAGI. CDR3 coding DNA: TGTGCCAGCAGTTACCGGACAGTCCATAATTCACCCCTCCACTTT. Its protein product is CASSYRTVHNSPLHF.

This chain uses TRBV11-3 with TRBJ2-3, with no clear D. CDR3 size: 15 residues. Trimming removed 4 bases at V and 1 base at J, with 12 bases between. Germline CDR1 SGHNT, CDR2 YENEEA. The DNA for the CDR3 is TGTGCCAGCAGCTACCATGGTCCTGGCACAGATACGCAGTATTTT. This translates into CASSYHGPGTDTQYF.